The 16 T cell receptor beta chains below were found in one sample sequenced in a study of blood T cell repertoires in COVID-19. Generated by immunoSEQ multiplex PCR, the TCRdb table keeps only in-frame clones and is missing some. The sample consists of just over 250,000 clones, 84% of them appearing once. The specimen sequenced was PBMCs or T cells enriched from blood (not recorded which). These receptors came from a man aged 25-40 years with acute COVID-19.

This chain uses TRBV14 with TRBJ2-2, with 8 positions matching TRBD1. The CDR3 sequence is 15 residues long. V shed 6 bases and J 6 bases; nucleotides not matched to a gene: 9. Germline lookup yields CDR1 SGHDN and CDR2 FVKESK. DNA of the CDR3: TGTGCCAGCAGTCTACAGGGGGGCGGTGCCGGGGAGCTGTTTTTT. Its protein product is CASSLQGGGAGELFF.

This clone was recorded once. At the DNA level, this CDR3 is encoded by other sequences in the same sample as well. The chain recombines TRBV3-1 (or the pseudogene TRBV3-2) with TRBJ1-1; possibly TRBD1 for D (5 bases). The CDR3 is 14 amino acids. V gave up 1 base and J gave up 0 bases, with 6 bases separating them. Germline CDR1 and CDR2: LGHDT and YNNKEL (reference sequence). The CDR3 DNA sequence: TGTGCCAGCAGCCAAGGGGGCTTGAACACTGAAGCTTTCTTT. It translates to CASSQGGLNTEAFF.

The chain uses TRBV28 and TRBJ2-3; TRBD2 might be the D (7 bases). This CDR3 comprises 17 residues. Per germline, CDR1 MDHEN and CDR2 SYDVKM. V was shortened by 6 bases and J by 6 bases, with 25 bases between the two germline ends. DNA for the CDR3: TGTGCCAGCAGCTCCGAGGGGGGGACACCCGGATGGGATACGCAGTATTTT. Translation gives CASSSEGGTPGWDTQYF.

CDR3 nucleotide sequence: TGTGCCAGCAGTGAAAACAAGGGCGCGGGTCGGTACAATGAGCAGTTCTTC. Amino acids: CASSENKGAGRYNEQFF. The chain has TRBV6-1 and TRBJ2-1; possible D gene TRBD2, 5 bases. CDR1 MNHNS and CDR2 SASEGT come from the germline V gene. V dropped 2 bases and J dropped 4 bases, with 18 bases sitting between them. CDR3 length: 17 amino acids.

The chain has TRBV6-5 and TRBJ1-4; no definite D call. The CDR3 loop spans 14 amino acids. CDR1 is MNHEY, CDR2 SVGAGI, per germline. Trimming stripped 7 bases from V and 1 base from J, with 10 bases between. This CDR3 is CASTRGGTNEKLFF. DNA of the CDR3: TGTGCCAGCACCCGGGGTGGAACTAATGAAAAACTGTTTTTT.

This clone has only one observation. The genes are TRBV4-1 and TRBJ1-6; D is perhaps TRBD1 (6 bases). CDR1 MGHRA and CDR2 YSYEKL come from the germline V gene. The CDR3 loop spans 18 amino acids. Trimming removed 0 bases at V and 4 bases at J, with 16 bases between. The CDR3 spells CASSQEQGGRGYNSPLHF. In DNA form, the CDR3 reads TGCGCCAGCAGCCAAGAACAGGGTGGTCGCGGTTATAATTCACCCCTCCACTTT.

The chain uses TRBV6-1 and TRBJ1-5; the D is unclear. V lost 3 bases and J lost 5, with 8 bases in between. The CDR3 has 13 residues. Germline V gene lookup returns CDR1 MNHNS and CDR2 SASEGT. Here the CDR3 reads CASSELEYQPQHF. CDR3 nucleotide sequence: TGTGCCAGCAGTGAGCTGGAGTATCAGCCCCAGCATTTT.

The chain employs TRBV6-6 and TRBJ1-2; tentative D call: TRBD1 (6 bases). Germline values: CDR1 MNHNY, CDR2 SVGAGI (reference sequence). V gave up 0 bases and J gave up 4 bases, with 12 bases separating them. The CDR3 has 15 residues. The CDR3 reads CASSYSNGGSYGYTF. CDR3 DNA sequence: TGTGCCAGCAGTTACTCGAATGGGGGCTCCTATGGCTACACCTTC.

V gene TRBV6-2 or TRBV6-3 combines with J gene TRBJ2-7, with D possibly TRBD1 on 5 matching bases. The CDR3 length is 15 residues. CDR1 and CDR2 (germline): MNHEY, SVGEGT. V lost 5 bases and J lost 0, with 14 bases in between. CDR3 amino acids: CASSRQGLHSYEQYV. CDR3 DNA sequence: TGTGCCAGCAGTCGTCAGGGTTTACACTCCTACGAGCAGTACGTC.

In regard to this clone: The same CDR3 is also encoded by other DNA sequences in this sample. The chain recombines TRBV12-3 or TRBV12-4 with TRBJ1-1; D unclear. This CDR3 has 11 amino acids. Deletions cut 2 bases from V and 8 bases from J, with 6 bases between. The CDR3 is CASSLTAEAFF. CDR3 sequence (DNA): TGTGCCAGCAGTTTAACAGCAGAAGCTTTCTTT.

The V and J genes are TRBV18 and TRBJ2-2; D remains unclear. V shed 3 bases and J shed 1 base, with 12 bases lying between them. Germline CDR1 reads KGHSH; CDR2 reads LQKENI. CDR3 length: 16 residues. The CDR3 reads CASSPASHRNTGELFF. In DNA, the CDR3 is TGTGCCAGCTCACCCGCGAGCCATAGGAACACCGGGGAGCTGTTTTTT.

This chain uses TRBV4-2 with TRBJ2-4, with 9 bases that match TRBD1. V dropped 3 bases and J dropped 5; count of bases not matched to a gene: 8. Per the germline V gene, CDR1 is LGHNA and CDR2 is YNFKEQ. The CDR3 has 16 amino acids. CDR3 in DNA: TGTGCCAGCAGCCAGTTGGGACAGGGTATGGAAAACATTCAGTACTTC. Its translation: CASSQLGQGMENIQYF.

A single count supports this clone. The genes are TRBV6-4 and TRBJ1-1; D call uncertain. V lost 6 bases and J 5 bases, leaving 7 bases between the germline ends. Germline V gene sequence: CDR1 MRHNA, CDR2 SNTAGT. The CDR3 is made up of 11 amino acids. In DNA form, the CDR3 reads TGTGCCAGCAGGGAGGGAACTGAAGCTTTCTTT. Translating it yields CASREGTEAFF.

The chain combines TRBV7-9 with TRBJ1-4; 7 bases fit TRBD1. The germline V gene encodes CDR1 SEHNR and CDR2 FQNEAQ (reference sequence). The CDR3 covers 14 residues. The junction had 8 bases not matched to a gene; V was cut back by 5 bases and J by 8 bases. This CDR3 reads CASSRPGQNEKLFF. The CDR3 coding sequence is TGTGCCAGCAGCCGACCGGGACAGAACGAAAAACTGTTTTTT.

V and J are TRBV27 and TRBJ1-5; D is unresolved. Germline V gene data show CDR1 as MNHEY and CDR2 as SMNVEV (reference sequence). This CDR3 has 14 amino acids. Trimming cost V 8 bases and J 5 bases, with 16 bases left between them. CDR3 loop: CASGNSQRDQPQHF. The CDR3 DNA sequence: TGTGCCAGCGGAAATTCCCAGAGGGATCAGCCCCAGCATTTT.

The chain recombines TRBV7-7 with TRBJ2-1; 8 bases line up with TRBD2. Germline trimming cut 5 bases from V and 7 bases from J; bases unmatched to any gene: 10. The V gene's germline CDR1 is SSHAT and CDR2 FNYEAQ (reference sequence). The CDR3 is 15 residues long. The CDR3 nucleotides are TGTGCCAGCAGCCCGGTGGCGGGGGGAGGAAATGAGCAGTTCTTC. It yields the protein CASSPVAGGGNEQFF.